The rows below give T cell receptor beta chains drawn from one sample of a study of blood T cells in healthy people across ages. One entry per CDR3 protein results from TCRdb running MiXCR on the 5' RACE reads. Of about 1.7 million distinct CDR3 sequences in the sample, 28% were seen once. Sequences were obtained from blood. These receptors were obtained from a woman in her twenties or thirties in good health. CDR3s include the opening cysteine and the closing phenylalanine or tryptophan. Fields, in order: J gene, clone size, D gene, V gene, CDR3 DNA, CDR3 protein. D genes are given only for firm matches. Only part of the rows carry a size: once, few, many, or a class if the clone is expanded.

>TRBJ2-1|few|-|TRBV5-1
TGCGCCAGCTCAAGAGGCCTCCGTCCTGAGCAGTTCTTC
CASSRGLRPEQFF
>TRBJ2-1|-|-|TRBV12-3/TRBV12-4
TGTGCCAGCAGTTTCGGCTCCGGGAGCCAAGAGACCCAGTTCTTC
CASSFGSGSQETQFF
>TRBJ2-3|-|TRBD2|TRBV7-7
TGTGCCAGCAGCCTGCCCGAAGCGGGAGAGAGTGGCACAGATACGCAGTATTTT
CASSLPEAGESGTDTQYF
>TRBJ2-7|once|TRBD1|TRBV6-6
TGTGCCAGCAGCCCAGCGTGGCCGGGACAGGTATACTACGAGCAGTACTTC
CASSPAWPGQVYYEQYF
>TRBJ2-3|-|-|TRBV6-4
TGTGCCAGCAGTGGTAATGAGCCCGCAGATACGCAGTATTTT
CASSGNEPADTQYF
>TRBJ2-5|-|TRBD2|TRBV20-1
TGCAGTGCTAGTGATAGCGGGAGTCAAGAGACCCAGTACTTC
CSASDSGSQETQYF
>TRBJ2-1|-|TRBD2|TRBV11-2
TGTGCCAGCAGCTTACGAGGCGATAGCGGGACTCTCAATGAGCGGTTCTTC
CASSLRGDSGTLNERFF
>TRBJ2-4|-|TRBD1|TRBV20-1
TGCAGTGCTAGAAAGACAGGGCAAAACATTCAGTACTTC
CSARKTGQNIQYF
>TRBJ2-5|-|TRBD2|TRBV3-1
TGTGCCAGCAGCCAGAATCTAGCGGGAGTTATGGAGACCCAGTACTTC
CASSQNLAGVMETQYF
>TRBJ2-5|many|TRBD1|TRBV6-5
TGTGCCAGCACCCCGGCTGGGACAGTACAAGAGACCCAGTACTTC
CASTPAGTVQETQYF
>TRBJ2-7|many|TRBD2|TRBV4-3
TGCGCCAGCAGCCAGGCGAGCAGCGGGAGGACCTACGAGCAGTACTTC
CASSQASSGRTYEQYF
>TRBJ1-6|few|TRBD1|TRBV6-5
TGTGCCAGCAGTTCTCCGGGACAGGAGTCACCCCTCCACTTT
CASSSPGQESPLHF
>TRBJ2-1|-|-|TRBV9
TGTGCCAGCGCCGAGGGGGTGAGCTCCTACAATGAGCAGTTCTTC
CASAEGVSSYNEQFF
>TRBJ2-7|few|TRBD2|TRBV3-1
TGTGCCAGCAGCCAAGATCAACTAGCGGGGGTCAACAATGAGCAGTACTTC
CASSQDQLAGVNNEQYF
>TRBJ2-1|-|TRBD1|TRBV20-1
TGCAGTGCCCGGACAGGTAGAAATGAGCAGTTCTTC
CSARTGRNEQFF
>TRBJ2-7|few|TRBD1|TRBV29-1
TGCAGCGTTGGCGGCACAGGGGGAGCCGAGCAGTACTTC
CSVGGTGGAEQYF
>TRBJ2-3|-|-|TRBV7-2
TGTGCCAGCAGCTTAGACCCCAAAGCATCGCAGTATTTT
CASSLDPKASQYF